These 10 T cell receptor beta chains share one sample of origin, sequenced in a study of shared clonotypes between healthy human individuals. CD45RO-negative CD8 cells positively selected for CCR7 made up the naive population, which excluded terminally differentiated effector memory CD45RA+ cells. Repertoires were generated with immunoSEQ multiplex PCR, while TCRdb's copy carries only in-frame clones and drops some. The table lists 1.5 million to 2.5 million clones, around 96% of them singletons. The sample was naive CD8+ T cells sorted from blood. All receptors derive from a young man in good health.

The V call is TRBV16, the J call TRBJ1-1; D perhaps matches TRBD1 (6 bases). V shed 0 bases and J shed 0 bases, with 8 bases lying between them. Germline V lookup: CDR1 KGHSY, CDR2 FQNENV. This CDR3 has 15 amino acids. As DNA, the CDR3 is TGTGCCAGCAGCCAATCGGGGGCTCTGAACACTGAAGCTTTCTTT. It translates to CASSQSGALNTEAFF.

The rearrangement joins TRBV15 to TRBJ2-1; 8 bases are shared with TRBD2. The V gene's germline CDR1 is LNHNV and CDR2 YYDKDF (reference sequence). The CDR3 is 17 amino acids. Unmatched junction bases numbered 12, after V lost 8 bases and J lost 0 bases. This CDR3 reads CATSDTRGASSYNEQFF. CDR3 nucleotide sequence: TGTGCCACCTCCGATACGCGGGGGGCGAGCTCCTACAATGAGCAGTTCTTC.

As to this clone: This sample also contains other DNA sequences that code for the same CDR3. The V and J genes are TRBV29-1 and TRBJ1-2, with a tentative D call TRBD1 (5 bases). V was pared by 5 bases and J by 4 bases, with 8 bases between. Germline V gives CDR1 SQVTM, CDR2 ANQGSEA. This CDR3 is built from 11 residues. The CDR3 loop is CSVLGTYGYTF. DNA of the CDR3: TGCAGCGTTCTAGGGACCTATGGCTACACCTTC. The whole variable domain, filled in from reference TRBV29-1 and TRBJ1-2, reads SAVISQKPSRDICQRGTSLTIQCQVDSQVTMMFWYRQQPGQSLTLIATANQGSEATYESGFVIDKFPISRPNLTFSTLTVSNMSPEDSSIYLCSVLGTYGYTFGSGTRLTVV.

The chain couples TRBV4-1 to TRBJ2-1; D call uncertain. CDR1 and CDR2 (germline): MGHRA, YSYEKL. V lost 2 bases and J lost 7, with 6 bases in between. The CDR3 is made up of 12 amino acids. The CDR3 sequence is CASSQLLNEQFF. Written as DNA, the CDR3 is TGCGCCAGCAGCCAACTGTTAAATGAGCAGTTCTTC.

This chain uses TRBV7-8 with TRBJ2-7; TRBD1 or TRBD2 may be the D gene (6 bases each). The CDR3 sequence is 14 residues long. The ends were cut back, 5 bases at V and 7 bases at J, with 18 bases in the middle. Germline loops: CDR1 SGHVS, CDR2 FQNEAQ. CDR3 sequence (DNA): TGTGCCAGCAGCCATACAGGGAGGTTAGGAGAGCAGTACTTC. It yields the protein CASSHTGRLGEQYF.

This clone was picked up a small number of times. The sample holds other DNA sequences that translate to the same CDR3. This chain connects TRBV27 to TRBJ1-2; TRBD1 is a possible D gene (5 bases). Germline CDR1 is MNHEY and CDR2 is SMNVEV (reference sequence). The CDR3 loop spans 13 amino acids. V gave up 3 bases and J gave up 5 bases, with 10 bases separating them. CDR3 sequence: CASSFRGPYGYTF. CDR3 sequence (DNA): TGTGCCAGCAGTTTCCGGGGCCCGTATGGCTACACCTTC.

This chain connects TRBV7-6 to TRBJ2-7, with no clear D. The germline V and J ends were trimmed by 1 base and 0 bases, with 7 bases remaining between them. The CDR3 spans 14 residues. The germline V gene encodes CDR1 SGHVS and CDR2 FNYEAQ. CDR3 DNA sequence: TGTGCCAGCAGCTTAGAGCCAGACTCCTACGAGCAGTACTTC. Encoded protein: CASSLEPDSYEQYF.

This clone was picked up one time. The chain uses TRBV28 and TRBJ1-5, with 9 bases matching TRBD1. Trimming cost V 3 bases and J 4 bases; bases outside gene matches: 4. Germline CDR1 is MDHEN and CDR2 is SYDVKM. The CDR3 loop spans 15 amino acids. The CDR3 nucleotides read TGTGCCAGCAGTTTGGACAGGGGAGAGAATCAGCCCCAGCATTTT. This encodes CASSLDRGENQPQHF.

Note on this clone: Other DNA sequences from this sample encode an identical CDR3 as well. The chain combines TRBV5-6 with TRBJ1-5, with 9 bases fitting TRBD1. After removal of 2 bases from V and 4 bases from J, the junction contained 4 bases not matched to a gene. Germline loops: CDR1 SGHDT, CDR2 YYEEEE. This CDR3 is 15 amino acids long. The CDR3 sequence is CASSFGTGTNQPQHF. In nucleotides, the CDR3 is TGTGCCAGCAGCTTTGGGACAGGGACTAATCAGCCCCAGCATTTT.

The chain couples TRBV5-8 to TRBJ2-2; D not certain. Trimming shortened V by 0 bases and J by 4 bases, and 7 bases separated the two germline ends. CDR1 is SGHTS and CDR2 is YDEGEE in the germline V gene. CDR3 length: 14 amino acids. The CDR3 coding sequence is TGTGCCAGCAGCTTGGAACCGAGCACCGGGGAGCTGTTTTTT. This translates into CASSLEPSTGELFF.